One sample yielded the 27 T cell receptor beta chains listed below, sequenced in a study of beta chain features in type 1 diabetes. The study reverse transcribed the entire isolated RNA, so it sequenced expressed TCRB transcripts. This table comes from immunoSEQ multiplex PCR, and its TCRdb copy is limited to in-frame clones, with some not included. The sample lists roughly 450,000 clones, 10% to 12% occurring once. Sequencing was carried out using naive CD4+ T cells from blood. Source of these receptors: a woman aged 18-29 years in good health.

This clone has just a few counts. This chain joins TRBV28 and TRBJ2-4, with TRBD1 matching over 7 bases. The length of the CDR3 is 18 residues. V lost 6 bases to trimming and J lost 0 bases; unmatched junction nucleotides: 14. The V gene's germline CDR1 is MDHEN and CDR2 SYDVKM. CDR3 DNA: TGTGCCAGCAGCCCCATTCAGACAGGGAAAATAGCCAAAAACATTCAGTACTTC. Its protein product is CASSPIQTGKIAKNIQYF. The full variable domain, in which reference TRBV28 and TRBJ2-4 provide the parts outside the CDR3, is DVKVTQSSRYLVKRTGEKVFLECVQDMDHENMFWYRQDPGLGLRLIYFSYDVKMKEKGDIPEGYSVSREKKERFSLILESASTNQTSMYLCASSPIQTGKIAKNIQYFGAGTRLSVL.

This clone turned up a few times. The rearrangement uses TRBV7-7 and TRBJ2-5; D uncertain. Trimming removed 5 bases at V and 3 bases at J, with 7 bases between. Germline V gene lookup returns CDR1 SSHAT and CDR2 FNYEAQ (reference sequence). The CDR3 spans 12 residues. The CDR3 bases are TGTGCCAGCAGCAATATGGAAGAGACCCAGTACTTC. Residues: CASSNMEETQYF.

The chain has TRBV29-1 and TRBJ2-6; possibly TRBD2 for D (6 bases). Germline assignment: CDR1 SQVTM and CDR2 ANQGSEA. Trimming stripped 2 bases from V and 2 bases from J, with 10 bases between. The CDR3 is 15 amino acids. The CDR3 here is CSVESGGAGANVLTF. The DNA for the CDR3 is TGCAGCGTTGAATCCGGGGGTGCTGGGGCCAACGTCCTGACTTTC.

Comment on this clone: The identical CDR3 is also encoded by other nucleotide sequences in the sample. The chain carries TRBV25-1 and TRBJ1-2; D gene ambiguous. V dropped 1 base and J dropped 4 bases, with 7 bases sitting between them. This CDR3 contains 13 residues. The germline V gene has CDR1 MGHDK and CDR2 SYGVNS. As DNA, the CDR3 is TGTGCCAGCAGTGAATGGTCAGGCTATGGCTACACCTTC. It codes for CASSEWSGYGYTF.

This clone was seen only a few times. The CDR3 loop is CASSLGHVGKKDEQYV. CDR3 nucleotides: TGTGCCAGCAGCCTAGGGCATGTGGGCAAGAAGGACGAGCAGTACGTC. The V call is TRBV7-7, the J call TRBJ2-7; D remains unclear. The CDR3 runs 16 residues. V dropped 5 bases and J dropped 5 bases, with 22 bases sitting between them. Germline V lookup: CDR1 SSHAT, CDR2 FNYEAQ (reference sequence).

The rearrangement uses TRBV9 and TRBJ2-3; D remains ambiguous. CDR1 SGDLS and CDR2 YYNGEE come from the germline V gene. The CDR3 runs 15 residues. V lost 0 bases to trimming and J lost 2 bases, with 10 bases between them. CDR3 sequence: CASSVGARNTDTQYF. CDR3 DNA: TGTGCCAGCAGCGTAGGGGCGCGGAACACAGATACGCAGTATTTT.

V gene TRBV6-6 combines with J gene TRBJ2-5, with D possibly matching TRBD2 (6 bases). CDR1 and CDR2 from the germline V gene are MNHNY and SVGAGI (reference sequence). The length of the CDR3 is 15 residues. The V end lost 7 bases, the J end lost 5 bases, and 20 bases lay between the germline ends. The CDR3 region is CASTYGGTLGETQYF. CDR3 nucleotide sequence: TGTGCCAGCACCTACGGTGGGACTCTGGGTGAGACCCAGTACTTC.

This chain links TRBV27 with TRBJ1-2; 9 bases align to TRBD1. This CDR3 has 14 amino acids. The V gene end was trimmed by 5 bases and the J gene end by 8 bases; junction bases not matched to a gene: 9. CDR1 is MNHEY and CDR2 is SMNVEV in the germline V gene (reference sequence). The CDR3 is CASSPPGTGSGYTF. The CDR3 region has the DNA TGTGCCAGCAGTCCCCCCGGGACAGGGTCCGGCTACACCTTC.

This clone has a handful of counts. CDR3 DNA sequence: TGTGCCAGCAGCTTAGTTCGTCGGGAGTGGGCCTACGAGCAGTACTTC. Translating it yields CASSLVRREWAYEQYF. The gene calls are TRBV7-2 and TRBJ2-7, with D perhaps matching TRBD2 (6 bases). CDR1 SGHTA and CDR2 FQGNSA come from the germline V gene. V was trimmed by 1 base and J by 2 bases, leaving 15 bases between them. The CDR3 covers 16 residues.

This chain uses TRBV9 with TRBJ1-1; no clear D. The germline CDR1 and CDR2 sequences are SGDLS and YYNGEE. Deletions cut 0 bases from V and 11 bases from J, with 14 bases between. The CDR3 has 13 amino acids. Here the CDR3 reads CASSVARASGAFF. The CDR3 nucleotides read TGTGCCAGCAGCGTAGCTCGGGCTAGTGGGGCTTTCTTT.

This clone has a handful of counts. The chain employs TRBV2 and TRBJ2-3, with 8 bases identical to TRBD2. The J segment lost 0 bases and the V segment lost 4 bases, leaving 3 bases of the junction unmatched. Germline V gene data show CDR1 as SNHLY and CDR2 as FYNNEI. The CDR3 length is 15 residues. CDR3 nucleotides: TGTGCCAGCAGTGTCGTAGCGGGAAGCACAGATACGCAGTATTTT. It translates to CASSVVAGSTDTQYF.

In its sample, this clone was seen a few times. V and J are TRBV5-4 and TRBJ2-2; the match to TRBD2 covers 13 bases. The junction had 2 bases not matched to a gene; V was cut back by 4 bases and J by 5 bases. Germline values: CDR1 SGHNT, CDR2 YYREEE (reference sequence). This CDR3 has 15 residues. CDR3 loop: CASSQGLAGTGELFF. CDR3 DNA sequence: TGTGCCAGCAGCCAGGGACTAGCGGGGACCGGGGAGCTGTTTTTT.

This clone was recorded a few times. CDR3 amino acids: CASSRRDTVSNQPQHF. The DNA of the CDR3 is TGTGCCAGCAGCCGACGGGACACCGTTAGCAATCAGCCCCAGCATTTT. This chain connects TRBV7-2 to TRBJ1-5, with a possible D match to TRBD1 (6 bases). The CDR3 spans 16 residues. The ends were cut back, 5 bases at V and 0 bases at J, with 14 bases in the middle. Germline loops: CDR1 SGHTA, CDR2 FQGNSA.

The chain joins TRBV25-1 to TRBJ2-3; possible D gene TRBD1, 6 bases. Looked up from germline, CDR1 is MGHDK and CDR2 is SYGVNS. The V and J ends lost 6 bases and 2 bases respectively, with 9 bases between them. The CDR3 covers 13 residues. The CDR3 protein is CASRRTVTDTQYF. In DNA form, the CDR3 reads TGTGCCAGCAGAAGGACAGTCACAGATACGCAGTATTTT.

Here the CDR3 reads CASRSGTDYYEQYF. In DNA, the CDR3 is TGTGCCAGCAGATCCGGGACGGACTATTACGAGCAGTACTTC. The J gene is TRBJ2-7, the V gene TRBV7-9, with TRBD2 as a possible D gene (6 bases). The CDR3 is made up of 14 amino acids. Between the trimmed V and J ends, which lost 6 bases and 4 bases, there was a span of 16 bases. Germline-derived CDR1 and CDR2 are SEHNR and FQNEAQ (reference sequence). The complete variable domain, with remaining parts taken from reference TRBV7-9 and TRBJ2-7, reads DTGVSQNPRHKITKRGQNVTFRCDPISEHNRLYWYRQTLGQGPEFLTYFQNEAQLEKSRLLSDRFSAERPKGSFSTLEIQRTEQGDSAMYLCASRSGTDYYEQYFGPGTRLTVT.

This sequence joins TRBV9 and TRBJ2-5; TRBD1 matches at 10 bases. The CDR3 is made up of 16 amino acids. Germline lookup yields CDR1 SGDLS and CDR2 YYNGEE. J gave up 5 bases and V 0 bases, and 7 bases lay outside the gene matches. The CDR3 protein is CASSVEGTGDGETQYF. CDR3 sequence (DNA): TGTGCCAGCAGCGTAGAGGGGACAGGGGATGGGGAGACCCAGTACTTC. Using reference TRBV9 and TRBJ2-5 for the parts outside the CDR3, the full variable domain is DSGVTQTPKHLITATGQRVTLRCSPRSGDLSVYWYQQSLDQGLQFLIQYYNGEERAKGNILERFSAQQFPDLHSELNLSSLELGDSALYFCASSVEGTGDGETQYFGPGTRLLVL.

CDR3 residues: CASSQEVRGPQHF. The CDR3 region has the DNA TGTGCCAGCAGCCAAGAAGTACGGGGACCCCAGCATTTT. The V and J genes are TRBV14 and TRBJ1-5; no reliable D call. The CDR3 runs 13 residues. CDR1 SGHDN and CDR2 FVKESK come from the germline V gene. Deletions cut 0 bases from V and 10 bases from J, with 10 bases between. The complete variable domain, with remaining parts taken from reference TRBV14 and TRBJ1-5, reads EAGVTQFPSHSVIEKGQTVTLRCDPISGHDNLYWYRRVMGKEIKFLLHFVKESKQDESGMPNNRFLAERTGGTYSTLKVQPAELEDSGVYFCASSQEVRGPQHFGDGTRLSIL.

V gene TRBV28 combines with J gene TRBJ1-2; perhaps TRBD1 as D (6 bases). The V gene's germline CDR1 is MDHEN and CDR2 SYDVKM. This CDR3 has 15 residues. Trimming pared 4 bases from V and 4 bases from J, leaving 16 bases between. This CDR3 is CASSSTRGGVYGYTF. DNA of the CDR3: TGTGCCAGCAGTTCTACGCGCGGGGGCGTCTATGGCTACACCTTC.

J is TRBJ2-5 and V is TRBV29-1; TRBD2 aligns across 7 bases. The CDR3 covers 12 residues. CDR1 and CDR2 from the germline V gene are SQVTM and ANQGSEA. The V gene end was trimmed by 6 bases and the J gene end by 4 bases; junction bases not matched to a gene: 5. CDR3 coding DNA: TGCAGCGTGGGAGGACTAGGAGAGACCCAGTACTTC. Translation gives CSVGGLGETQYF.

This clone turned up a few times. This rearrangement joins TRBV7-2 to TRBJ2-2, with D possibly TRBD2 on 6 matching bases. CDR3 length equals 16 residues. Germline V lookup: CDR1 SGHTA, CDR2 FQGNSA. V was trimmed by 4 bases and J by 1 base, leaving 13 bases between them. For the CDR3, the DNA is TGTGCCAGCAGCTCTCAGGGCGGGGTGAACACCGGGGAGCTGTTTTTT. It translates to CASSSQGGVNTGELFF.

This clone occurred a few times. The chain employs TRBV7-9 and TRBJ2-1; D is unresolved. This CDR3 has 12 amino acids. CDR1 is SEHNR, CDR2 FQNEAQ, per germline (reference sequence). V was trimmed by 5 bases and J by 4 bases, leaving 6 bases between them. In DNA form, the CDR3 reads TGTGCCAGCAGCATCTTATACAATGAGCAGTTCTTC. It is translated as CASSILYNEQFF.

This clone was observed a handful of times. The rearrangement links TRBV4-3 to TRBJ1-2; 7 bases fit TRBD1. Trimming at V came to 4 bases and at J to 3 bases, leaving 8 bases not matched to a gene. The CDR3 covers 15 residues. Germline-derived CDR1 and CDR2 are LGHNA and YSLEER. DNA of the CDR3: TGCGCCAGCAGCCCACAGGCAGGGGGTGACTATGGCTACACCTTC. Translated: CASSPQAGGDYGYTF.

In DNA, the CDR3 is TGTGCCAGCAGTCACAGTTTCTACACCTTC. It yields the protein CASSHSFYTF. V is TRBV28 and J is TRBJ1-2; D remains unclear. V shed 5 bases and J shed 10 bases, with 8 bases lying between them. This CDR3 spans 10 amino acids. Germline V gene sequence: CDR1 MDHEN, CDR2 SYDVKM.

Only a few counts were recorded for this clone. V and J are TRBV19 and TRBJ1-1; D gene unclear. The V gene lost 7 bases and the J gene lost 0 bases, with 12 bases spanning the gap. Germline V gives CDR1 LNHDA, CDR2 SQIVND (reference sequence). The CDR3 extends over 14 amino acids. The CDR3 coding sequence is TGTGCCAGTAACCAGATCTCAATGAACACTGAAGCTTTCTTT. Its translation: CASNQISMNTEAFF. Full variable domain (rest looked up from reference TRBV19 and TRBJ1-1): DGGITQSPKYLFRKEGQNVTLSCEQNLNHDAMYWYRQDPGQGLRLIYYSQIVNDFQKGDIAEGYSVSREKKESFPLTVTSAQKNPTAFYLCASNQISMNTEAFFGQGTRLTVV.

CDR3 nucleotides: TGTGCCAGCAGCTTACGGCAGGACTATGGCTACACCTTC. This gives the protein CASSLRQDYGYTF. V usage is TRBV7-9 and J usage is TRBJ1-2; D is ambiguous. The germline V gene encodes CDR1 SEHNR and CDR2 FQNEAQ (reference sequence). Trimming removed 2 bases from V and 3 bases from J, with 7 bases in between. This CDR3 region has 13 residues.

The chain carries TRBV7-2 and TRBJ2-1; the D is unclear. The V end was cut by 2 bases, the J end by 7 bases, with 12 bases between. CDR1 SGHTA and CDR2 FQGNSA come from the germline V gene. The CDR3 sequence is 14 residues long. CDR3 nucleotide sequence: TGTGCCAGCAGCTTACTCGGCCCTTCGAATGAGCAGTTCTTC. Translating it yields CASSLLGPSNEQFF.

V usage is TRBV27 and J usage is TRBJ2-3, with D maybe TRBD2 (6 bases). The CDR3 is 15 residues long. The germline V gene encodes CDR1 MNHEY and CDR2 SMNVEV (reference sequence). Trimming removed 0 bases at V and 6 bases at J, with 13 bases between. The CDR3 region has the DNA TGTGCCAGCAGTTTATCGGGACTGACGCGGGATACGCAGTATTTT. This encodes CASSLSGLTRDTQYF.